This T cell receptor beta chain emerged from a study of cytomegalovirus exposure and HLA in healthy donors. Study results and limitations: In an earlier analysis, about 87% or about 30%: the productive usage of most TCR beta V segments. Later, an analysis found that common viral pathogens appeared to be linked with several of the most significant clusters. Clonal expansion, a later analysis showed, was greater in HLA-associated TCR beta chains than in equally common others.

CDR1 and CDR2 from the germline V gene are MNHEY and SMNVEV (reference sequence). The CDR3 extends over 14 amino acids. V shed 5 bases and J shed 4 bases, with 14 bases lying between them. Primers included in the PCR were 60 Vbeta and 13 Jbeta primers. TCRdb keeps only in-frame clones here, not all; method: immunoSEQ multiplex PCR. The sample records 150,000 to 200,000 clones, 87% being singletons. On this clone itself: Its antigen remains unidentified.

The sample comprised PBMCs. This chain joins TRBV27 and TRBJ1-2; the D gene is possibly TRBD1 (5 bases). The origin of this receptor is a boy younger than 10 in good health and CMV-seronegative. The CDR3 protein is CASSTLPTVYGYTF. The CDR3 coding sequence is TGTGCCAGCAGTACACTACCGACAGTCTATGGCTACACCTTC.